This TCR beta chain comes out of a study of blood T cells in healthy people across ages. This clonotype was recorded once. Through a sample-barcoded 5' primer and a J-beta primer mix, a second PCR was run for about 6 to 11 cycles. TCRdb re-called the 5' RACE reads with MiXCR, one entry per CDR3 protein. Of some 1,000,000 distinct CDR3 sequences listed, less than 25% are singletons. The CDR3 totals 14 residues. CDR1 is SEHNR, CDR2 FQNEAQ, per germline (reference sequence). Researchers collected about 9.6 milliliters of peripheral blood from every single donor. These data are also associated with another study on T cells of mothers and their children.

This receptor was identified in a girl aged 2-10 years in good health. The source material was blood. V and J are TRBV7-9 and TRBJ2-7; D is perhaps TRBD2 (6 bases). TRBJ2-1 matches the DNA end more closely, so the J call is doubtful. The CDR3 protein is CASSERDSHLRQFF. CDR3 DNA sequence: TGTGCCAGCAGCGAACGGGACTCCCATTTGCGGCAGTTCTTC.